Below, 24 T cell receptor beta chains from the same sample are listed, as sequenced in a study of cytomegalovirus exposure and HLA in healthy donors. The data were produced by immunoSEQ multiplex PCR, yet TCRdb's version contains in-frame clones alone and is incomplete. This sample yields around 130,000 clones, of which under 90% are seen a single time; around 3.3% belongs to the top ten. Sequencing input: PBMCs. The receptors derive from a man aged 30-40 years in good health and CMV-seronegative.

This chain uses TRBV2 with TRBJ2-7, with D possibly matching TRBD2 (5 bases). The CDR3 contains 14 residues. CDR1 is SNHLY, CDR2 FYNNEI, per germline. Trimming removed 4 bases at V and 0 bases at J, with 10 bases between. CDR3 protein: CASSVEAGSYEQYF. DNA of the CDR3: TGTGCCAGCAGTGTGGAGGCAGGCTCCTACGAGCAGTACTTC.

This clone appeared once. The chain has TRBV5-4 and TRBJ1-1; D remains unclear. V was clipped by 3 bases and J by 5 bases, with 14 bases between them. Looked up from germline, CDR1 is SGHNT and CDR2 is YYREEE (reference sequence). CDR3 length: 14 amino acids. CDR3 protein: CASSSYSLHTEAFF. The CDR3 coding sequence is TGTGCCAGCAGCTCGTACAGCCTACATACTGAAGCTTTCTTT.

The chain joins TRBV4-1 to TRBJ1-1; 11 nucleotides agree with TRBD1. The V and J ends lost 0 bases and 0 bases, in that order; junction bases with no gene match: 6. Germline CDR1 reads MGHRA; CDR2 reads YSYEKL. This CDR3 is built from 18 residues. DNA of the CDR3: TGCGCCAGCAGCCAAGATAGGGACAGGGGGTGGATGAACACTGAAGCTTTCTTT. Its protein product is CASSQDRDRGWMNTEAFF.

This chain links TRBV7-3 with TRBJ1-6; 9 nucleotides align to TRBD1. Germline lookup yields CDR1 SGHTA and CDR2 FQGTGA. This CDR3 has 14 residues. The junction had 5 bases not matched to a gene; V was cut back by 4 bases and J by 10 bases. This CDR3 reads CASSSGQGNSPLHF. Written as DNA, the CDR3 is TGTGCCAGCAGCTCCGGACAGGGGAACTCACCCCTCCACTTT.

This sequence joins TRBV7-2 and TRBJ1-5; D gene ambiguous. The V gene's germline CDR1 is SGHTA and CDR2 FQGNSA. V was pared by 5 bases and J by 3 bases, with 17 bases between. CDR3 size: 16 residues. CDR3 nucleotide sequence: TGTGCCAGCAGCCCAGCGGTCCAGTCCTACAATCAGCCCCAGCATTTT. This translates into CASSPAVQSYNQPQHF.

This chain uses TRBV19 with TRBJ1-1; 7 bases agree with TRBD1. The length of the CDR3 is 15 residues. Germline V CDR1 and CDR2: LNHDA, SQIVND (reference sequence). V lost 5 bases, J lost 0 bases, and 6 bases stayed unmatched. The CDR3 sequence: CASSSGQLMNTEAFF. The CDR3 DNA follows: TGTGCCAGTAGTTCGGGACAGCTCATGAACACTGAAGCTTTCTTT.

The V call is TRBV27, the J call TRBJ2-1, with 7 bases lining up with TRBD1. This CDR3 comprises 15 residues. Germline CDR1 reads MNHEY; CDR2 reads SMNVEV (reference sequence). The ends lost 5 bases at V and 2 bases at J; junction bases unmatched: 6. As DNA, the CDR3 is TGTGCCAGCAGTGCTGGGACAGAGACCTACAATGAGCAGTTCTTC. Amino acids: CASSAGTETYNEQFF.

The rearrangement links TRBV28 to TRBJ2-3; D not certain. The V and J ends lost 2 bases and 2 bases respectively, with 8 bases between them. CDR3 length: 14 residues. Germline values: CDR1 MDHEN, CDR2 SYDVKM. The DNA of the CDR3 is TGTGCCAGCAGTTTAGTGCAGATCACAGATACGCAGTATTTT. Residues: CASSLVQITDTQYF.

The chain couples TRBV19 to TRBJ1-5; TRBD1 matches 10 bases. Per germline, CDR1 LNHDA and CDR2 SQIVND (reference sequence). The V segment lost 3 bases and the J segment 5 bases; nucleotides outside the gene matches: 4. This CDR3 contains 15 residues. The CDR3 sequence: CASSIRTGGDQPQHF. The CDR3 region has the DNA TGTGCCAGTAGTATCAGGACAGGGGGGGATCAGCCCCAGCATTTT.

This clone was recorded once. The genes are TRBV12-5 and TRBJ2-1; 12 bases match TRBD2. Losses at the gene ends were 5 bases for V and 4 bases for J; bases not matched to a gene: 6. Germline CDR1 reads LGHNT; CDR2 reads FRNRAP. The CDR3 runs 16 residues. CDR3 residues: CASGPRLAGVYNEQFF. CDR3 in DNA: TGTGCTAGTGGTCCGCGACTAGCGGGGGTGTACAATGAGCAGTTCTTC.

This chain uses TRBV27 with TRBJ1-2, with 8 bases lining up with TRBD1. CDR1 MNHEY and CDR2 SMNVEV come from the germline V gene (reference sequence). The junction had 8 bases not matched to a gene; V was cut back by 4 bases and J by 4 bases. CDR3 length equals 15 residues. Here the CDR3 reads CASSSPGQAVYGYTF. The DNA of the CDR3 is TGTGCCAGCAGTTCGCCGGGACAGGCCGTCTATGGCTACACCTTC.

CDR3 nucleotides: TGTGCCAGCAGCTTTAGTGACTCTGGAAACACCATATATTTT. Its protein product is CASSFSDSGNTIYF. The chain is built from TRBV7-8 and TRBJ1-3; the D is unclear. Germline V gene data show CDR1 as SGHVS and CDR2 as FQNEAQ. Trimming took off 3 bases at V and 0 bases at J, with 6 bases between the two ends. The CDR3 contains 14 residues.

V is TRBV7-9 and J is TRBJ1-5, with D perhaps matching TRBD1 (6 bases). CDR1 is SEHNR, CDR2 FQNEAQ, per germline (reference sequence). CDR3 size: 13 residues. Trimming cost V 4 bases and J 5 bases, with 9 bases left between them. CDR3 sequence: CASSSPGDQPQHF. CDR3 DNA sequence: TGTGCCAGCAGCTCCCCAGGGGATCAGCCCCAGCATTTT.

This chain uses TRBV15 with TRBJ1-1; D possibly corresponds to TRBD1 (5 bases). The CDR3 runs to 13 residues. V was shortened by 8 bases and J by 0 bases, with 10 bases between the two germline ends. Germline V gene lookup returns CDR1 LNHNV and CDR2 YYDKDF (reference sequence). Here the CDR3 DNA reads TGTGCCACCCTACAGGCAGTGAACACTGAAGCTTTCTTT. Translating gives CATLQAVNTEAFF.

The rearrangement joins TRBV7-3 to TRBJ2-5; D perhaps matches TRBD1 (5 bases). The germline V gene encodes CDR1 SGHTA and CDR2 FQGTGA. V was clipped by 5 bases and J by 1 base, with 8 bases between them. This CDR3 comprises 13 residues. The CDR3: CASSRQIQETQYF. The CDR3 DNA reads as TGTGCCAGCAGCCGACAGATCCAAGAGACCCAGTACTTC.

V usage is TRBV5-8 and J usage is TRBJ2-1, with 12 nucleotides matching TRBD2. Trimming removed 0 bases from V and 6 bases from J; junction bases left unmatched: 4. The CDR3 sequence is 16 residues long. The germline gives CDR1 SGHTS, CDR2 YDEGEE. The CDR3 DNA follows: TGTGCCAGCAGCTTGGTCCAGACTAGCGGGGGCAATGAGCAGTTCTTC. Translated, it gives CASSLVQTSGGNEQFF.

CDR3 DNA sequence: TGTGCCAGCAGCTTAAGGGGGTTGACTAATGAAAAACTGTTTTTT. Amino acid sequence: CASSLRGLTNEKLFF. The chain links TRBV11-2 to TRBJ1-4, with D perhaps TRBD1 (6 bases). This CDR3 is 15 amino acids long. Germline-derived CDR1 and CDR2 are SGHAT and FQNNGV. V lost 2 bases and J lost 2, with 9 bases in between.

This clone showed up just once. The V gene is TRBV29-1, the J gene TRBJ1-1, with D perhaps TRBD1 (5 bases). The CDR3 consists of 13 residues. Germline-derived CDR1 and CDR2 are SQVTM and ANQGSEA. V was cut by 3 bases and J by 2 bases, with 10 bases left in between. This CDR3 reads CSVEVQGNTEAFF. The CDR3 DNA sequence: TGCAGCGTTGAGGTCCAGGGAAACACTGAAGCTTTCTTT.

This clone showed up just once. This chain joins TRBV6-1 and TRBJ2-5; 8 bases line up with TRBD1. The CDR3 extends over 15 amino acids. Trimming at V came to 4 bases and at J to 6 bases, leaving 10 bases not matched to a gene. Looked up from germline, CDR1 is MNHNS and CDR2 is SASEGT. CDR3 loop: CASSGTSTGEKTQYF. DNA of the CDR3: TGTGCCAGCAGTGGGACCTCGACAGGGGAAAAGACCCAGTACTTC.

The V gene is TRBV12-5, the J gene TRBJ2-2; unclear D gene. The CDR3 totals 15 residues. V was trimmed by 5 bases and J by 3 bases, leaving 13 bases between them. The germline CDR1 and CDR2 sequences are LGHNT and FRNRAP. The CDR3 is CASGPPSGDTGELFF. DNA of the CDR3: TGTGCTAGTGGTCCTCCCTCTGGAGACACCGGGGAGCTGTTTTTT.

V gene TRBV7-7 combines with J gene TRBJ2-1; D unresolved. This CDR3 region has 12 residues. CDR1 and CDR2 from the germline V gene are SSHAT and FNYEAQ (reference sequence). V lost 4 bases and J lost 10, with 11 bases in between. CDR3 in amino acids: CASSSDFGEQFF. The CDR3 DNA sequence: TGTGCCAGCAGCTCAGACTTCGGGGAGCAGTTCTTC.

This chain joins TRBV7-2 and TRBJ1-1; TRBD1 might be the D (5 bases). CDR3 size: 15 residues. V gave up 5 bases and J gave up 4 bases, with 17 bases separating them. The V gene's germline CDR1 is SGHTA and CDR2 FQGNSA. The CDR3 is CASSPFGGLSTEAFF. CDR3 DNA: TGTGCCAGCAGCCCCTTCGGGGGGTTGAGCACTGAAGCTTTCTTT. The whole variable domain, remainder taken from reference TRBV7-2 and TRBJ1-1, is GAGVSQSPSNKVTEKGKDVELRCDPISGHTALYWYRQSLGQGLEFLIYFQGNSAPDKSGLPSDRFSAERTGGSVSTLTIQRTQQEDSAVYLCASSPFGGLSTEAFFGQGTRLTVV.

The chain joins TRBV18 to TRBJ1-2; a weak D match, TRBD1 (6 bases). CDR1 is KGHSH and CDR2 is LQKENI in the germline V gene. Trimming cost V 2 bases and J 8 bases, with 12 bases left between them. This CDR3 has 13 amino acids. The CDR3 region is CASSPGDTRGYTF. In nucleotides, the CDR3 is TGTGCCAGCTCACCAGGGGACACCCGAGGCTACACCTTC.

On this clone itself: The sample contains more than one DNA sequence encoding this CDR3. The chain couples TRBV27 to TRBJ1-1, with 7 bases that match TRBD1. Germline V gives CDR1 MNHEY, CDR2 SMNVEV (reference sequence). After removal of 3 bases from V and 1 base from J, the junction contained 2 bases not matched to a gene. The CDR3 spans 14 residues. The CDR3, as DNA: TGTGCCAGCAGTTTGCAGGGGGGGAACACTGAAGCTTTCTTT. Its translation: CASSLQGGNTEAFF.